This entry lists 32 T cell receptor beta chains sequenced from one sample in a study of shared clonotypes between healthy human individuals. Here immunoSEQ multiplex PCR was the method, and the copy in TCRdb shows in-frame clones only, minus some. In the table there are over a million clones, roughly 80% of which are singletons. Specimen: memory CD4+ T cells sorted from blood. Specified subset: CD45RA-negative fraction. The receptors come from a man in his late teens or twenties in good health.

The V gene is TRBV12-5, the J gene TRBJ2-1; D is perhaps TRBD1 (5 bases). This CDR3 is 14 amino acids long. Germline V gene data show CDR1 as LGHNT and CDR2 as FRNRAP. Deletions cut 6 bases from V and 0 bases from J, with 9 bases between. This CDR3 reads CASGWGNSYNEQFF. CDR3 in DNA: TGTGCTAGTGGCTGGGGCAACTCCTACAATGAGCAGTTCTTC.

Turning to this clone: A read error may be the cause here, since a much bigger clone is one base away. Other DNA sequences in the sample encode the same CDR3. V and J are TRBV18 and TRBJ1-5; 9 nucleotides align to TRBD1. Germline V gene data show CDR1 as KGHSH and CDR2 as LQKENI. V dropped 6 bases and J dropped 2; count of bases not matched to a gene: 5. The CDR3 contains 15 residues. The CDR3 is CASSPDRGGNQPQHF. The CDR3 region has the DNA TGTGCCAGCTCGCCCGACAGGGGGGGCAATCAGCCCCAGCATTTT.

A remark on this clone: The same CDR3 arises from other DNA sequences in this sample as well. The genes are TRBV6-5 and TRBJ2-6; possibly TRBD1 for D (5 bases). V was clipped by 6 bases and J by 0 bases, with 9 bases between them. Germline V gene data show CDR1 as MNHEY and CDR2 as SVGAGI. This CDR3 has 15 residues. CDR3 nucleotide sequence: TGTGCCAGCAGGCGACAGATCTCTGGGGCCAACGTCCTGACTTTC. Protein sequence: CASRRQISGANVLTF.

The J gene is TRBJ1-3, the V gene TRBV4-3; maybe TRBD1 (6 bases). The V end lost 0 bases, the J end lost 0 bases, and 12 bases lay between the germline ends. In germline, CDR1 is LGHNA, CDR2 YSLEER. This CDR3 has 17 residues. CDR3 in amino acids: CASSQDGQPFSGNTIYF. CDR3 DNA sequence: TGCGCCAGCAGCCAAGATGGACAGCCATTCTCTGGAAACACCATATATTTT.

The rearrangement joins TRBV19 to TRBJ2-4; unclear D gene. The CDR3 covers 14 residues. CDR1 is LNHDA, CDR2 SQIVND, per germline (reference sequence). The V and J ends lost 6 bases and 2 bases respectively, with 11 bases between them. The CDR3 reads CASRGLTSKNIQYF. The CDR3 nucleotides are TGTGCCAGTAGAGGGCTTACCTCCAAAAACATTCAGTACTTC.

The chain is built from TRBV5-8 and TRBJ2-7, with D possibly matching TRBD1 (5 bases). The ends were cut back, 0 bases at V and 2 bases at J, with 9 bases in the middle. Germline V CDR1 and CDR2: SGHTS, YDEGEE. This CDR3 is 14 amino acids long. The CDR3 sequence: CASSLVQGPYEQYF. CDR3 sequence (DNA): TGTGCCAGCAGCTTGGTCCAGGGCCCCTACGAGCAGTACTTC.

The chain links TRBV30 to TRBJ2-3, with 7 bases aligning to TRBD1. The germline V gene has CDR1 GTSNPN and CDR2 SVGIG (reference sequence). Unmatched junction bases numbered 9, after V lost 5 bases and J lost 1 base. This CDR3 has 15 amino acids. The CDR3 bases are TGTGCCTGGGGAAGACAGGGCCTCGGCACAGATACGCAGTATTTT. It encodes CAWGRQGLGTDTQYF.

V is TRBV21-1 and J is TRBJ2-3; the table gives TRBD2 as D, unverified against the DNA. TRBV21-1 is marked as a pseudogene. This CDR3 contains 16 residues. The CDR3 loop reads CASSSRGRDSTDTQYF. CDR3 sequence (DNA): TGTGCCAGCAGCTCCAGAGGGCGGGATAGCACAGATACGCAGTATTTT.

The chain couples TRBV9 to TRBJ1-5, with D unclear. Trimming cost V 0 bases and J 2 bases, with 12 bases left between them. Germline V gene sequence: CDR1 SGDLS, CDR2 YYNGEE. The CDR3 consists of 16 residues. The CDR3 sequence: CASSVESRVCNQPQHF. The CDR3 DNA sequence: TGTGCCAGCAGCGTAGAGTCGCGGGTTTGCAATCAGCCCCAGCATTTT.

The gene calls are TRBV28 and TRBJ1-2; D uncertain. The ends were cut back, 7 bases at V and 4 bases at J, with 28 bases in the middle. Per the germline V gene, CDR1 is MDHEN and CDR2 is SYDVKM. The CDR3 extends over 18 amino acids. CDR3 bases: TGTGCCAGCATAAAACCTAACGGACCCTGGTCCTTGGGCTATGGCTACACCTTC. It yields the protein CASIKPNGPWSLGYGYTF.

This clone was seen once. The chain employs TRBV5-4 and TRBJ1-1, with a possible D match to TRBD1 (6 bases). V lost 6 bases and J lost 2, with 14 bases in between. Germline CDR1 and CDR2: SGHNT and YYREEE (reference sequence). The CDR3 has 14 residues. CDR3 protein: CASTPDRFNTEAFF. CDR3 in DNA: TGTGCCAGCACCCCGGACAGATTCAACACTGAAGCTTTCTTT.

The chain employs TRBV6-5 and TRBJ1-1, with 7 positions matching TRBD1. The CDR3 runs to 15 residues. Trimming cost V 6 bases and J 0 bases; bases outside gene matches: 7. CDR1 is MNHEY, CDR2 SVGAGI, per germline. The CDR3 spells CASRPVGGLNTEAFF. CDR3 DNA: TGTGCCAGCAGACCCGTAGGGGGCCTGAACACTGAAGCTTTCTTT.

The chain links TRBV5-4 to TRBJ1-3; D call uncertain. Germline V gene sequence: CDR1 SGHNT, CDR2 YYREEE (reference sequence). Trimming shortened V by 4 bases and J by 2 bases, and 13 bases separated the two germline ends. The CDR3 has 15 amino acids. The CDR3 DNA follows: TGTGCCAGCAGCCGGGAGGGTGGGCCTGGAAACACCATATATTTT. This codes for CASSREGGPGNTIYF.

This chain joins TRBV18 and TRBJ2-5; D remains unclear. The V end lost 3 bases, the J end lost 5 bases, and 10 bases lay between the germline ends. The CDR3 sequence is 13 residues long. Germline V gene data show CDR1 as KGHSH and CDR2 as LQKENI. The CDR3 reads CASSPMGMETQYF. In nucleotides, the CDR3 is TGTGCCAGCTCACCGATGGGTATGGAGACCCAGTACTTC.

The chain is built from TRBV7-9 and TRBJ1-1; no firm D call. V was cut by 5 bases and J by 4 bases, with 17 bases left in between. The germline V gene has CDR1 SEHNR and CDR2 FQNEAQ (reference sequence). The length of the CDR3 is 15 residues. In DNA, the CDR3 is TGTGCCAGCAGCGACAATGTGGGGTCTGGCACTGAAGCTTTCTTT. Amino acid sequence: CASSDNVGSGTEAFF.

The CDR3 spells CASSLGASGRSTDTQYF. The CDR3 region has the DNA TGCGCCAGCAGCCTGGGGGCTAGCGGGCGAAGCACAGATACGCAGTATTTT. The J gene is TRBJ2-3, the V gene TRBV5-1; 8 nucleotides align to TRBD2. In germline, CDR1 is SGHRS, CDR2 YFSETQ. The CDR3 is 17 residues long. The junction had 10 bases not matched to a gene; V was cut back by 4 bases and J by 0 bases.

This chain connects TRBV11-2 to TRBJ1-4, with a tentative D call TRBD1 (5 bases). The CDR3 has 13 amino acids. Germline CDR1 and CDR2: SGHAT and FQNNGV. Trimming shortened V by 8 bases and J by 4 bases, and 11 bases separated the two germline ends. The CDR3 reads CASGGTNNEKLFF. CDR3 sequence (DNA): TGTGCCAGCGGAGGGACGAATAATGAAAAACTGTTTTTT.

The V and J genes are TRBV28 and TRBJ2-2, with 7 bases matching TRBD2. CDR3 length equals 14 residues. V shed 8 bases and J 2 bases; nucleotides not matched to a gene: 5. Per the germline V gene, CDR1 is MDHEN and CDR2 is SYDVKM. The CDR3 DNA sequence: TGTGCCAGCTCAGCGGGGCCTAACACCGGGGAGCTGTTTTTT. Translating gives CASSAGPNTGELFF. Full variable domain (missing parts from reference TRBV28 and TRBJ2-2): DVKVTQSSRYLVKRTGEKVFLECVQDMDHENMFWYRQDPGLGLRLIYFSYDVKMKEKGDIPEGYSVSREKKERFSLILESASTNQTSMYLCASSAGPNTGELFFGEGSRLTVL.

CDR3 coding DNA: TGCGCCAGCAGTCGCCTCCGGGGAGAGACCCAGTACTTC. This sequence encodes CASSRLRGETQYF. The chain joins TRBV23-1 to TRBJ2-5; a possible D gene is TRBD2 (5 bases). TRBV23-1 is noted as an ORF with a role that remains uncertain. Trimming took off 4 bases at V and 4 bases at J, with 10 bases between the two ends. The CDR3 runs to 13 residues.

Concerning this clone: A single base separates this from a much larger clone, so it may be a read error. Other DNA sequences from this sample encode an identical CDR3 as well. The chain employs TRBV7-9 and TRBJ2-3; 8 bases map to TRBD1. CDR1 is SEHNR and CDR2 is FQNEAQ in the germline V gene (reference sequence). CDR3 length: 12 residues. V lost 4 bases to trimming and J lost 8 bases; unmatched junction nucleotides: 2. The CDR3 bases are TGTGCCAGCAGCTCAACAGGGGGTACGCAGTATTTT. Protein product: CASSSTGGTQYF.

This clone was detected ten times or more. This chain connects TRBV6-1 to TRBJ1-1, with 7 bases that match TRBD1. The V segment lost 0 bases and the J segment 5 bases; nucleotides outside the gene matches: 9. Germline lookup yields CDR1 MNHNS and CDR2 SASEGT. This CDR3 comprises 16 residues. Here the CDR3 reads CASSEASAGGWTEAFF. The CDR3 bases are TGTGCCAGCAGTGAAGCTTCCGCAGGGGGATGGACTGAAGCTTTCTTT.

The chain recombines TRBV9 with TRBJ1-1; D may be TRBD1 (5 bases). CDR1 and CDR2 (germline): SGDLS, YYNGEE. This CDR3 contains 14 residues. The V and J ends lost 6 bases and 5 bases respectively, with 17 bases between them. In DNA form, the CDR3 reads TGTGCCAGCAAATTAAACCCCAGGGTTACTGAAGCTTTCTTT. Translated: CASKLNPRVTEAFF.

This chain uses TRBV18 with TRBJ2-1; TRBD2 matches at 8 bases. The length of the CDR3 is 17 residues. Trimming removed 3 bases from V and 6 bases from J; junction bases left unmatched: 13. The germline gives CDR1 KGHSH, CDR2 LQKENI. The CDR3 region is CASSPRGEAGVRNEQFF. The DNA for the CDR3 is TGTGCCAGCTCACCTAGGGGCGAAGCGGGAGTACGCAATGAGCAGTTCTTC.

This chain joins TRBV27 and TRBJ1-4, with D tentatively TRBD1 (6 bases). Trimming took off 6 bases at V and 8 bases at J, with 19 bases between the two ends. CDR1 is MNHEY and CDR2 is SMNVEV in the germline V gene (reference sequence). The CDR3 is made up of 15 amino acids. The CDR3 protein is CASRGGGRTGEKLFF. CDR3 DNA sequence: TGTGCCAGCAGGGGAGGGGGTCGGACGGGCGAAAAACTGTTTTTT.

This rearrangement joins TRBV6-6 to TRBJ2-4; D is uncertain. Germline CDR1 reads MNHNY; CDR2 reads SVGAGI (reference sequence). This CDR3 is 16 amino acids long. Trimming took 4 bases from V and 0 from J, leaving 13 bases between them. CDR3 region: CASSFRQDLAKNIQYF. The CDR3 nucleotides are TGTGCCAGCAGTTTTAGACAAGACTTAGCCAAAAACATTCAGTACTTC.

V gene TRBV7-2 combines with J gene TRBJ1-1, with no clear D. V was pared by 0 bases and J by 1 base, with 9 bases between. The CDR3 spans 15 residues. Looked up from germline, CDR1 is SGHTA and CDR2 is FQGNSA. DNA for the CDR3: TGTGCCAGCAGCTTAGCTCACACCACGAACACTGAAGCTTTCTTT. This encodes CASSLAHTTNTEAFF. The variable domain in full, with the rest retrieved from reference TRBV7-2 and TRBJ1-1, is GAGVSQSPSNKVTEKGKDVELRCDPISGHTALYWYRQSLGQGLEFLIYFQGNSAPDKSGLPSDRFSAERTGGSVSTLTIQRTQQEDSAVYLCASSLAHTTNTEAFFGQGTRLTVV.

This chain joins TRBV6-1 and TRBJ1-5; a weak D match, TRBD1 (6 bases). The CDR3 spans 13 residues. Germline V gene data show CDR1 as MNHNS and CDR2 as SASEGT. CDR3 amino acids: CAAGGIMDQPQHF. In DNA form, the CDR3 reads TGTGCTGCGGGGGGCATCATGGATCAGCCCCAGCATTTT.

The rearrangement links TRBV5-6 to TRBJ1-5; TRBD1 aligns across 7 bases. The CDR3 runs 15 residues. Looked up from germline, CDR1 is SGHDT and CDR2 is YYEEEE. With 2 bases clipped from V and 1 base from J, the junction kept 3 bases outside the gene matches. CDR3 residues: CASSFRGTSNQPQHF. CDR3 sequence (DNA): TGTGCCAGCAGCTTCAGGGGGACGAGCAATCAGCCCCAGCATTTT.

The CDR3 spells CASSRPTGPFYEQYF. CDR3 bases: TGTGCCAGCAGCAGACCGACGGGACCCTTTTACGAGCAGTACTTC. The chain links TRBV21-1 to TRBJ2-7. TRBV21-1 is a recognized pseudogene. The CDR3 contains 15 residues.

V and J are TRBV5-4 and TRBJ2-7, with 10 positions matching TRBD1. Germline V lookup: CDR1 SGHNT, CDR2 YYREEE (reference sequence). The CDR3 is 15 amino acids. Trimming cost V 4 bases and J 4 bases; bases outside gene matches: 8. The CDR3 DNA sequence: TGTGCCAGCAGCGTGGACAGGGGGAGTATGTACGAGCAGTACTTC. It is translated as CASSVDRGSMYEQYF.

V is TRBV6-1 and J is TRBJ2-7, with D perhaps being TRBD1 or TRBD2 (5 bases each). CDR3 length: 15 amino acids. Germline V lookup: CDR1 MNHNS, CDR2 SASEGT. V lost 1 base and J lost 4, with 14 bases in between. CDR3 amino acids: CASSEVVGERYEQYF. Here the CDR3 DNA reads TGTGCCAGCAGTGAAGTAGTGGGGGAAAGGTACGAGCAGTACTTC.

As regards this clone: This same CDR3 is encoded by further DNA sequences in the sample. J is TRBJ2-3 and V is TRBV7-9; tentatively, D is TRBD1 (5 bases). Germline V lookup: CDR1 SEHNR, CDR2 FQNEAQ (reference sequence). The CDR3 is 13 residues long. Trimming took off 5 bases at V and 3 bases at J, with 9 bases between the two ends. CDR3 loop: CASSPPGTDTQYF. CDR3 in DNA: TGTGCCAGCAGCCCGCCAGGGACAGATACGCAGTATTTT.